This TCR beta chain was obtained from a study of CD8 T cells in Susac syndrome. With random hexamers, reverse transcription was performed on roughly 0.45 to 1 ug of RNA. TCRdb reprocessed the immunoSEQ multiplex PCR reads with MiXCR, giving one entry per CDR3 protein. Among approximately 120,000 distinct CDR3 sequences listed, 95% to 98% were seen once. Germline CDR1 reads MNHEY; CDR2 reads SVGAGI. The CDR3 extends over 15 amino acids. Trimming at V came to 0 bases and at J to 0 bases, leaving 0 bases not matched to a gene. Negative isolation yielded the CD8+ and CD4+ T cells, while FACS enriched the TEMRA cells.

The receptor was isolated from a human donor in good health. Material for sequencing was CD4+ T cells from PBMCs. The rearrangement uses TRBV6-5 and TRBJ2-7; TRBD2 matches at 9 bases. The CDR3: CASSYSTSGSYEQYF. The CDR3 DNA reads as TGTGCCAGCAGTTACTCGACTAGCGGCTCCTACGAGCAGTACTTC.